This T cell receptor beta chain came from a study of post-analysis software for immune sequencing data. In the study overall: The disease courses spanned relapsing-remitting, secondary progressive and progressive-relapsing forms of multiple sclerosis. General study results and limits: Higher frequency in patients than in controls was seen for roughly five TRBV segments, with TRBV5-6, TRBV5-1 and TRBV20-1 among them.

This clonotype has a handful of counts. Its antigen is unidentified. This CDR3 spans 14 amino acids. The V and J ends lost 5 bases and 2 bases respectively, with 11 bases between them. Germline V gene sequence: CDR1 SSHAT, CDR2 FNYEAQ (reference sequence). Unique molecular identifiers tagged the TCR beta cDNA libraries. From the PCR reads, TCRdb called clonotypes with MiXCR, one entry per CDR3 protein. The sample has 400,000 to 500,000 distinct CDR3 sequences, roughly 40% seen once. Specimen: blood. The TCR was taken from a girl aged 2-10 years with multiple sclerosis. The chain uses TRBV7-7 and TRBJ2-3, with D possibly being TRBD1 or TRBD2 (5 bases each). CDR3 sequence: CASSPGPITDTQYF. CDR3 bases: TGTGCCAGCAGCCCGGGACCAATCACAGATACGCAGTATTTT. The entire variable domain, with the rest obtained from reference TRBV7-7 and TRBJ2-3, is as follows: GAGVSQSPRYKVTKRGQDVTLRCDPISSHATLYWYQQALGQGPEFLTYFNYEAQPDKSGLPSDRFSAERPEGSISTLTIQRTEQRDSAMYRCASSPGPITDTQYFGPGTRLTVL.